This T cell receptor (beta chain) was documented in a study of identical twins. Study observations and caveats: The abundant beta clonotypes from cord blood had fewer insertions, and memory repertoires had none of this. Diverse VJ usage suggested most zero-insertion clonotypes were not invariant T cells.

This clonotype was counted a few times. Its antigen is currently unknown. There are 13 residues in the CDR3. The V end was cut by 3 bases, the J end by 11 bases, with 14 bases between. Germline V lookup: CDR1 ENHRY, CDR2 SYGVKD. TCRdb re-called the 5' RACE reads through MiXCR, storing one row per CDR3 protein. The table records 750,000 to 950,000 distinct CDR3 sequences, 9% to 15% of them present only once. These data were also filed under a second study, of yellow fever vaccine responses in identical twins.

V usage is TRBV10-3 and J usage is TRBJ2-4; tentatively, D is TRBD2 (6 bases). The specimen was PBMCs. This TCR was recovered from a woman aged 18-35 years in good health. The CDR3 sequence is CAISEGEGGFQYF. For the CDR3, the DNA is TGTGCCATCAGTGAAGGCGAAGGAGGGTTTCAGTACTTC.